The rows below give T cell receptor beta chains drawn from one sample of a study of T-cell reconstitution after alpha-beta-depleted transplantation in children. TCRdb redid the calling of the PCR reads with MiXCR, one entry per CDR3 protein. The profile shows 600,000 to 700,000 distinct CDR3 sequences, approximately 15% of them singletons. Sample: PBMCs from the stem cell graft donor, taken from the stem cell graft. The receptors were sampled from a human donor who donated a stem cell graft to a child with acute myeloid leukemia. The CDR3 runs from the conserved cysteine through the conserved F or W. The D gene is left open where the match is weak. Not all rows give a size; the values are once, few, many and, for expanded clones, a class.

>TRBD1|TRBV20-1|18|TRBJ1-5|many
TGCAGTGCTACCCTTACATTTACGGACAGGGTCCCTAATCAGCCCCAGCATTTT
CSATLTFTDRVPNQPQHF
>TRBD2|TRBV20-1|14|TRBJ2-5|few
TGCAGTGTAAGGGGACTAGCGGGGAAAGAGACCCAGTACTTC
CSVRGLAGKETQYF
>NA|TRBV5-4|14|TRBJ2-7|NA
TGTGCCAGCAGCAGCTTGGAGAGACGGGGGGAGCAGTACTTC
CASSSLERRGEQYF
>NA|TRBV12-3/TRBV12-4|15|TRBJ1-6|few
TGTGCCAGCAGTTTCGACCGGGGCAGAGATTCACCCCTCCACTTT
CASSFDRGRDSPLHF
>NA|TRBV9|15|TRBJ2-1|NA
TGTGCCAGCAGCCCTGAGGGCGAGGAGCTCCCGACGCAGTTCTTC
CASSPEGEELPTQFF
>TRBD2|TRBV20-1|14|TRBJ2-5|NA
TGCAGTGCTAGGTCTAGCGGGGTTCAAGAGACCCAGTACTTC
CSARSSGVQETQYF
>NA|TRBV5-5|15|TRBJ1-1|NA
TGTGCCAGCAGCCCCTGGGGCGATCCGAACACTGAAGCTTTCTTT
CASSPWGDPNTEAFF
>NA|TRBV6-4|16|TRBJ2-5|few
TGTGCCAGCAGCACCAGGGGGGTAGGGCCCCAAGAGACCCAGTACTTC
CASSTRGVGPQETQYF
>NA|TRBV11-2|16|TRBJ2-3|NA
TGTGCCAGCAGCTTAGCCCGGCGGGGATCCCGATATACGCAGTATTTT
CASSLARRGSRYTQYF
>NA|TRBV20-1|14|TRBJ1-5|many
TGCAGTGCTAGCGGGAGATCTAGCAATCAGCCCCAGCATTTT
CSASGRSSNQPQHF
>NA|TRBV29-1|13|TRBJ2-7|few
TGCAGCGTGGCGGACAAGGAAGCCAGCGAGCAGTACTTC
CSVADKEASEQYF
>NA|TRBV29-1|13|TRBJ1-4|many
TGCAGCGTTGAGAGGGGGGCAGGGGAAAAACTGTTTTTT
CSVERGAGEKLFF
>NA|TRBV20-1|13|TRBJ1-2|many
TGCAGTGCACCTAGTCCGGGGGCGCATGGCTACACCTTC
CSAPSPGAHGYTF
>NA|TRBV20-1|13|TRBJ2-7|many
TGCAGTGCTAGGGGGAGGCGGAGCTACGAGCAGTACTTC
CSARGRRSYEQYF
>TRBD1|TRBV7-2|16|TRBJ2-1|NA
TGTGCCAGCAGCTGGGGGAGGGACAGGGTGGAGAATGAGCAGTTCTTC
CASSWGRDRVENEQFF
>NA|TRBV6-5|17|TRBJ2-1|many
TGTGCCAGCAGTTACGATGCGACGGTGACCTCCTACAATGAGCAGTTCTTC
CASSYDATVTSYNEQFF
>NA|TRBV20-1|14|TRBJ1-6|few
TGCAGTGCTAGTCCCGGGGCCGGGGATTCACCCCTCCACTTT
CSASPGAGDSPLHF
>NA|TRBV4-3|17|TRBJ2-7|NA
TGCGCCAGCAGCCCGGACTGGCAGGAGGCATCCCCCTACGAGCAGTACTTC
CASSPDWQEASPYEQYF
>NA|TRBV12-3/TRBV12-4|12|TRBJ2-1|few
TGTGCCAGCAGTTTCGGGGCTAATGAGCAGTTCTTC
CASSFGANEQFF
>TRBD1|TRBV6-5|15|TRBJ1-4|many
TGTGCCAGCAGTTACGACAGGGTCGGTAATGAAAAACTGTTTTTT
CASSYDRVGNEKLFF
>NA|TRBV6-1|16|TRBJ2-2|NA
TGTGCCAGCAGACACCAACGGGGGGCGGGCACCGGGGAGCTGTTTTTT
CASRHQRGAGTGELFF
>NA|TRBV5-1|13|TRBJ2-1|NA
TGCGCCAGCAGCTCATCCAGGTCCAATGAGCAGTTCTTC
CASSSSRSNEQFF
>TRBD2|TRBV7-3|15|TRBJ2-1|many
TGTGCCAGCAGCGACGGGACTAGCGGGAGGGATGAGCAGTTCTTC
CASSDGTSGRDEQFF
>NA|TRBV6-2/TRBV6-3|11|TRBJ2-7|many
TGTGCCAGCAGTGAGGGTAACGAGCAGTACTTC
CASSEGNEQYF
>NA|TRBV5-5|14|TRBJ2-1|few
TGTGCCAGCAGCTTATACGGCAGGCACAATGAGCAGTTCTTC
CASSLYGRHNEQFF
>NA|TRBV20-1|12|TRBJ1-4|many
TGCAGTGCTAGAGTGAAGAACGAAAAACTGTTTTTT
CSARVKNEKLFF
>NA|TRBV20-1|13|TRBJ2-1|many
TGCAGTGCTAGGCACACTAGTTCATATGAGCAGTTCTTC
CSARHTSSYEQFF
>NA|TRBV20-1|15|TRBJ1-6|many
TGCAGTGCCCATGGCCCCGGCTTCTATAATTCACCCCTCCACTTT
CSAHGPGFYNSPLHF
>TRBD1|TRBV5-4|17|TRBJ2-1|many
TGTGCCAGCAGCTTCCAGACAGGGGGCAGCTCCTACAATGAGCAGTTCTTC
CASSFQTGGSSYNEQFF
>TRBD1|TRBV2|15|TRBJ2-1|NA
TGTGCCAGCAAAGGGGGCGTAAGCTCCTACAATGAGCAGTTCTTC
CASKGGVSSYNEQFF
>NA|TRBV5-1|15|TRBJ1-2|NA
TGCGCCAGCAGCCAACAGGGTTCCCATAACTATGGCTACACCTTC
CASSQQGSHNYGYTF
>NA|TRBV20-1|13|TRBJ1-2|many
TGCAGTGCTACGCGGCCGGGTAACTATGGCTACACCTTC
CSATRPGNYGYTF
>NA|TRBV5-5|15|TRBJ2-7|few
TGTGCCAGCAGCTTGAGGTCACCGGCCCCCTACGAGCAGTACTTC
CASSLRSPAPYEQYF
>NA|TRBV6-1|15|TRBJ1-5|NA
TGTGCCAGCAGTGAGGGGGGGGCAGGTAATCAGCCCCAGCATTTT
CASSEGGAGNQPQHF
>NA|TRBV5-6|14|TRBJ1-2|many
TGTGCCAGCAGCTTGCTGAGTCCTAACTATGGCTACACCTTC
CASSLLSPNYGYTF
>NA|TRBV14|15|TRBJ1-1|NA
TGTGCCAGCAGCCCGAGTACGGGCTACAACACTGAAGCTTTCTTT
CASSPSTGYNTEAFF
>NA|TRBV5-1|15|TRBJ2-1|many
TGCGCCAGCAGCTTGGCAGGGGCTATGACTGATGAGCAGTTCTTC
CASSLAGAMTDEQFF
>TRBD2|TRBV20-1|19|TRBJ2-3|NA
TGCAGTGCTGGATTAAGGGTTATAGCGGGGGGGTCAGGGACAGATACGCAGTATTTT
CSAGLRVIAGGSGTDTQYF
>NA|TRBV4-1|14|TRBJ2-1|few
TGCGCCAGCAGCCAAGAAGTCAGGGATGGTGAGCAGTTCTTC
CASSQEVRDGEQFF
>NA|TRBV29-1|14|TRBJ1-5|many
TGCAGCGTTGGTTTCTCAACGGACAGTCAGCCCCAGCATTTT
CSVGFSTDSQPQHF
>NA|TRBV28|11|TRBJ2-1|NA
TGTGCCAGCGGGAGTGTCAATGAGCAGTTCTTC
CASGSVNEQFF
>NA|TRBV4-2|14|TRBJ1-1|many
TGTGCCAGCAGCCAAACAAGGACGAACACTGAAGCTTTCTTT
CASSQTRTNTEAFF
>NA|TRBV7-2|13|TRBJ2-3|NA
TGTGCCAGCCAAGCATCACTAGCAGATACGCAGTATTTT
CASQASLADTQYF
>NA|TRBV5-1|14|TRBJ1-2|NA
TGCGCCAGCAGCTTGGATGGGGGCACCTATGGCTACACCTTC
CASSLDGGTYGYTF
>NA|TRBV12-3/TRBV12-4|13|TRBJ2-7|many
TGTGCCAGCAGTTTGGATACAGCGGACGAGCAGTACTTC
CASSLDTADEQYF
>NA|TRBV12-3/TRBV12-4|15|TRBJ2-7|many
TGTGCCAGCAGTCCCAGACAGGGAGGGGCCTACGAGCAGTACTTC
CASSPRQGGAYEQYF
>NA|TRBV7-2|14|TRBJ2-3|NA
TGTGCCAGCAGCTTTATGGAAGGGGGAGATACGCAGTATTTT
CASSFMEGGDTQYF
>TRBD1|TRBV20-1|16|TRBJ1-2|many
TGCAGTGCCCACTCGGGGGACAGGCCGACTACTTATGGCTACACCTTC
CSAHSGDRPTTYGYTF
>NA|TRBV30|13|TRBJ2-2|few
TGTGCCTGGAGTGTATTCTACACCGGGGAGCTGTTTTTT
CAWSVFYTGELFF